In this sample, the clone carrying this TCR beta chain turned up a few times. These data originate in a study of T cells in Graves' hyperthyroidism and ophthalmopathy. Per the germline V gene, CDR1 is SGHTA and CDR2 is FQGNSA. The CDR3 consists of 16 residues. J gave up 2 bases and V 2 bases, and 4 bases lay outside the gene matches. Diagnosis of hyperthyroidism was new in patients aged 18 to 65, and its duration was under 2 months. Those patients with uncontrolled infection, other autoimmune disease, pregnancy or lactation were excluded. RNA transcripts provided the source from which TCR beta CDR3 regions were amplified. In the first-round RT-PCR of the TCR CDR3, the HTBI primer set was used. MiXCR, run by TCRdb on the multiplex PCR reads, gives a single entry per CDR3 protein. This table has approximately 560,000 distinct CDR3 sequences, under 60% appearing once.

This chain links TRBV7-2 with TRBJ1-1, with 11 positions matching TRBD1. This sequence originates from a woman younger than 35 with Graves' hyperthyroidism. Sequencing used peripheral blood or thyroid tissue (not recorded which). The chain's CDR3 is CASSLRGTGGNTEAFF. CDR3 in DNA: TGTGCCAGCAGCTTAAGGGGGACAGGGGGTAACACTGAAGCTTTCTTT.